Presented here are 16 T cell receptor beta chains from one specimen sequenced in a study of regulatory T cells in long-lasting Graves disease. Time point meaning: persistent/refractory GD, antithyroid drugs over 5 years with positive TRAb. From RNA extracted from PBMCs, the TCR library was made. Both iRepertoire HTBI primers and Arm-PCR of CDR3 regions were used to build the TCR beta libraries. TCRdb reprocessed the multiplex PCR reads with MiXCR, giving one entry per CDR3 protein. The data show a few hundred thousand distinct CDR3 sequences, 20% to 25% seen once. Sample: peripheral blood mononuclear cells (PBMCs), taken when the disease was refractory, from a patient treated with antithyroid drugs. These receptors originate from a woman aged 40 to 55 with Graves disease.

This clonotype was recorded at least ten times. The CDR3 DNA is TGTGCCGGAAGTCCTGGGACTTCACCCCTCCACTTT. It yields the protein CAGSPGTSPLHF. The V gene is TRBV6-1, the J gene TRBJ1-6, with D possibly matching TRBD1 (5 bases). V was cut by 11 bases and J by 9 bases, with 14 bases left in between. The CDR3 covers 12 residues. Germline assignment: CDR1 MNHNS and CDR2 SASEGT.

The rearrangement uses TRBV11-2 and TRBJ2-3, with D unclear. The CDR3 sequence is 13 residues long. Trimming took off 5 bases at V and 6 bases at J, with 12 bases between the two ends. Germline CDR1 reads SGHAT; CDR2 reads FQNNGV. CDR3 nucleotides: TGTGCCAGCAGCAATCTTGTTAGGGATACGCAGTATTTT. This sequence encodes CASSNLVRDTQYF.

This clonotype was observed a single time. Being one base from a much bigger clone, this may be a read error. The rearrangement uses TRBV20-1 and TRBJ1-4; possibly TRBD1 for D (6 bases). The germline V gene encodes CDR1 DFQATT and CDR2 SNEGSKA (reference sequence). CDR3 size: 14 residues. V was clipped by 4 bases and J by 10 bases, with 19 bases between them. As DNA, the CDR3 is TGCAGTGCTAAGGCCCGGGACACCGAACCAAAACTGTTTTTT. It encodes CSAKARDTEPKLFF.

The rearrangement uses TRBV15 and TRBJ1-3, with 7 bases fitting TRBD1. V dropped 0 bases and J dropped 8; count of bases not matched to a gene: 10. The CDR3 totals 16 residues. The germline gives CDR1 LNHNV, CDR2 YYDKDF (reference sequence). CDR3 DNA sequence: TGTGCCACCAGCAGAGATTCGACAGGGAATGGGGACACCATATATTTT. Its translation: CATSRDSTGNGDTIYF. Looking up the rest from reference TRBV15 and TRBJ1-3 gives the full variable domain: DAMVIQNPRYQVTQFGKPVTLSCSQTLNHNVMYWYQQKSSQAPKLLFHYYDKDFNNEADTPDNFQSRRPNTSFCFLDIRSPGLGDTAMYLCATSRDSTGNGDTIYFGEGSWLTVV.

This clonotype occurred a few times. The chain joins TRBV5-5 to TRBJ2-7; weak D call: TRBD1 (6 bases). CDR1 SGHKS and CDR2 YYEKEE come from the germline V gene (reference sequence). This CDR3 contains 14 residues. Trimming stripped 0 bases from V and 1 base from J, with 8 bases between. This CDR3 reads CASSLDGQSYEQYF. The CDR3 DNA follows: TGTGCCAGCAGCTTGGATGGACAGTCCTACGAGCAGTACTTC.

This clonotype was seen a few times. This rearrangement joins TRBV20-1 to TRBJ2-2; 7 bases match TRBD1. After removal of 0 bases from V and 7 bases from J, the junction contained 11 bases not matched to a gene. This CDR3 region has 16 residues. Per the germline V gene, CDR1 is DFQATT and CDR2 is SNEGSKA (reference sequence). Here the CDR3 DNA reads TGCAGTGCTAGAGATCGGGGCAATACAGGGGTCGGGGAGCTGTTTTTT. This sequence encodes CSARDRGNTGVGELFF.

This chain uses TRBV6-5 with TRBJ2-3; TRBD2 agrees at 7 bases. V gave up 2 bases and J gave up 2 bases; unmatched junction bases: 4. The CDR3 has 15 amino acids. The germline V gene encodes CDR1 MNHEY and CDR2 SVGAGI. CDR3 protein: CASSYMAGATDTQYF. The CDR3 DNA sequence: TGTGCCAGCAGTTACATGGCGGGAGCCACAGATACGCAGTATTTT.

This clonotype was found a few times. The rearrangement uses TRBV5-1 and TRBJ2-7; D possibly corresponds to TRBD2 (6 bases). The CDR3 runs to 16 residues. The V gene lost 0 bases and the J gene lost 3 bases, with 16 bases spanning the gap. CDR1 SGHRS and CDR2 YFSETQ come from the germline V gene. The CDR3 loop reads CASSLDIRDFDYEQYF. The DNA for the CDR3 is TGCGCCAGCAGCTTGGATATTCGGGACTTCGACTACGAGCAGTACTTC.

A few counts support this clonotype. The genes are TRBV5-1 and TRBJ1-2, with 7 bases aligning to TRBD1. The CDR3 runs to 19 residues. V trimming: 0 bases; J trimming: 1 base; junction bases outside the gene matches: 15. CDR1 and CDR2 (germline): SGHRS, YFSETQ. The CDR3 sequence is CASSLAELQTGLNNYGYTF. The CDR3, as DNA: TGCGCCAGCAGCTTGGCCGAATTACAGACAGGGCTTAATAACTATGGCTACACCTTC. Full variable domain (missing parts from reference TRBV5-1 and TRBJ1-2): KAGVTQTPRYLIKTRGQQVTLSCSPISGHRSVSWYQQTPGQGLQFLFEYFSETQRNKGNFPGRFSGRQFSNSRSEMNVSTLELGDSALYLCASSLAELQTGLNNYGYTFGSGTRLTVV.

The CDR3 sequence is CSASPGYGANVLTF. CDR3 DNA sequence: TGCAGTGCTTCCCCAGGGTACGGGGCCAACGTCCTGACTTTC. The chain combines TRBV20-1 with TRBJ2-6, with D possibly matching TRBD1 (5 bases). V was pared by 5 bases and J by 4 bases, with 12 bases between. CDR1 is DFQATT, CDR2 SNEGSKA, per germline (reference sequence). The CDR3 has 14 residues.

This clonotype was seen a few times. This chain links TRBV9 with TRBJ2-7; D possibly matches TRBD1 or TRBD2 (5 bases each). Germline V gene sequence: CDR1 SGDLS, CDR2 YYNGEE. Trimming removed 0 bases from V and 0 bases from J, with 10 bases in between. The CDR3 sequence is 15 residues long. CDR3 bases: TGTGCCAGCAGCGTAGGAGGGGCCAGCTCCTACGAGCAGTACTTC. This translates into CASSVGGASSYEQYF.

This clonotype has only a few counts. This chain connects TRBV7-9 to TRBJ1-2, with TRBD1 matching over 8 bases. V trimming: 5 bases; J trimming: 3 bases; junction bases outside the gene matches: 11. CDR1 and CDR2 from the germline V gene are SEHNR and FQNEAQ (reference sequence). CDR3 length: 16 amino acids. CDR3: CASSHSRDRIDYGYTF. The CDR3 region has the DNA TGTGCCAGCAGCCATAGTCGGGACAGGATTGACTATGGCTACACCTTC.

This clonotype was recorded many times. The genes are TRBV6-1 and TRBJ2-5; 7 nucleotides line up with TRBD1. V shed 6 bases and J 4 bases; nucleotides not matched to a gene: 8. CDR1 and CDR2 (germline): MNHNS, SASEGT. The CDR3 has 14 residues. CDR3 sequence: CASRTQGLGETQYF. The DNA for the CDR3 is TGTGCCAGCAGGACACAGGGGTTAGGAGAGACCCAGTACTTC.

This clonotype was detected only a few times. The J gene is TRBJ1-3, the V gene TRBV12-3 or TRBV12-4; D may be TRBD1 (5 bases). This CDR3 has 14 amino acids. V lost 5 bases and J 0 bases, leaving 8 bases between the germline ends. CDR3 nucleotides: TGTGCCAGCAGTCCAGGGACCTCTGGAAACACCATATATTTT. Protein sequence: CASSPGTSGNTIYF.

This clonotype was counted many times. The chain has TRBV2 and TRBJ1-3; perhaps TRBD1 as D (5 bases). Trimming took off 5 bases at V and 4 bases at J, with 15 bases between the two ends. Germline lookup yields CDR1 SNHLY and CDR2 FYNNEI. This CDR3 has 15 amino acids. CDR3 amino acids: CASSRNRGRGNTIYF. Here the CDR3 DNA reads TGTGCCAGCAGTCGAAACCGGGGCCGGGGAAACACCATATATTTT.

The CDR3: CASSENRVSTDTQYF. CDR3 DNA sequence: TGTGCCAGCAGCGAGAACAGGGTTAGCACAGATACGCAGTATTTT. The chain uses TRBV12-3 or TRBV12-4 and TRBJ2-3; tentative D call: TRBD1 (6 bases). The V and J ends lost 6 bases and 0 bases respectively, with 13 bases between them. The CDR3 covers 15 residues.